The 30 T cell receptor beta chains in this list originate from one sample, sequenced in a study of cytomegalovirus exposure and HLA in healthy donors. A multiplex PCR was run with 60 Vbeta primers and 13 Jbeta primers. Sequencing used immunoSEQ multiplex PCR; TCRdb keeps in-frame clones, though not all of them. Of about 83,000 clones listed, about 81% are singletons. Sequenced sample: PBMCs. These receptors originate from a man aged 60-69 years in good health and CMV-seronegative.

There are a few counts of this clone. The chain employs TRBV30 and TRBJ1-5, with D tentatively TRBD1 (6 bases). Trimming took off 0 bases at V and 6 bases at J, with 21 bases between the two ends. Germline loops: CDR1 GTSNPN, CDR2 SVGIG (reference sequence). CDR3 length: 17 residues. The CDR3 sequence is CAWSVGGVAVGGQPQHF. For the CDR3, the DNA is TGTGCCTGGAGTGTAGGGGGGGTCGCCGTCGGTGGTCAGCCCCAGCATTTT.

The J gene is TRBJ2-3, the V gene TRBV7-7, with TRBD2 as a possible D gene (5 bases). Germline-derived CDR1 and CDR2 are SSHAT and FNYEAQ (reference sequence). The germline V and J ends were trimmed by 4 bases and 7 bases, with 15 bases remaining between them. CDR3 length equals 14 residues. The CDR3 bases are TGTGCCAGCAGCTCGGACCCCTCCGGGAATACGCAGTATTTT. Amino acids: CASSSDPSGNTQYF. Looking up the rest from reference TRBV7-7 and TRBJ2-3 gives the full variable domain: GAGVSQSPRYKVTKRGQDVTLRCDPISSHATLYWYQQALGQGPEFLTYFNYEAQPDKSGLPSDRFSAERPEGSISTLTIQRTEQRDSAMYRCASSSDPSGNTQYFGPGTRLTVL.

The chain carries TRBV5-1 and TRBJ1-1, with 8 bases fitting TRBD1. Losses at the gene ends were 6 bases for V and 4 bases for J; bases not matched to a gene: 8. The CDR3 loop spans 14 amino acids. Germline V gene lookup returns CDR1 SGHRS and CDR2 YFSETQ. The CDR3 region is CASTPTGGRTEAFF. CDR3 nucleotides: TGCGCCAGCACCCCAACAGGGGGTCGCACTGAAGCTTTCTTT.

The sample holds one count of this clone. This chain joins TRBV9 and TRBJ1-5; maybe TRBD1 (5 bases). The CDR3 consists of 14 residues. In germline, CDR1 is SGDLS, CDR2 YYNGEE. Trimming removed 3 bases from V and 0 bases from J, with 7 bases in between. Written as DNA, the CDR3 is TGTGCCAGCAGCGCCCAGGGTAGCAATCAGCCCCAGCATTTT. Amino acids: CASSAQGSNQPQHF. The full variable domain, in which reference TRBV9 and TRBJ1-5 provide the parts outside the CDR3, is DSGVTQTPKHLITATGQRVTLRCSPRSGDLSVYWYQQSLDQGLQFLIQYYNGEERAKGNILERFSAQQFPDLHSELNLSSLELGDSALYFCASSAQGSNQPQHFGDGTRLSIL.

V usage is TRBV19 and J usage is TRBJ1-2; D gene ambiguous. CDR1 is LNHDA, CDR2 SQIVND, per germline (reference sequence). This CDR3 spans 16 amino acids. The ends were cut back, 1 base at V and 0 bases at J, with 12 bases in the middle. The CDR3 is CASSIGPSTTNYGYTF. The CDR3 DNA follows: TGTGCCAGTAGTATAGGACCCAGTACTACTAACTATGGCTACACCTTC.

The rearrangement uses TRBV5-1 and TRBJ2-2, with 10 bases identical to TRBD1. CDR3 length: 16 amino acids. Germline V gives CDR1 SGHRS, CDR2 YFSETQ. After removal of 4 bases from V and 6 bases from J, the junction contained 9 bases not matched to a gene. CDR3 sequence (DNA): TGCGCCAGCAGCCCACGACAGGGGGCGTTTTCCGGGGAGCTGTTTTTT. This sequence encodes CASSPRQGAFSGELFF.

The J gene is TRBJ2-3, the V gene TRBV6-4; 11 nucleotides align to TRBD1. This CDR3 is built from 17 residues. V gave up 6 bases and J gave up 4 bases; unmatched junction bases: 12. Germline V gene sequence: CDR1 MRHNA, CDR2 SNTAGT. CDR3 loop: CASSPSPDRGHSDTQYF. DNA for the CDR3: TGTGCCAGCAGCCCCTCTCCGGACAGGGGGCATTCAGATACGCAGTATTTT.

This chain connects TRBV6-6 to TRBJ2-3; D perhaps matches TRBD2 (6 bases). Germline V CDR1 and CDR2: MNHNY, SVGAGI (reference sequence). There are 16 residues in the CDR3. V was cut by 5 bases and J by 5 bases, with 20 bases left in between. CDR3: CASSRDSYSQGDTQYF. DNA of the CDR3: TGTGCCAGCAGTCGGGACTCCTACAGTCAGGGAGATACGCAGTATTTT.

The chain couples TRBV18 to TRBJ1-5, with 9 bases matching TRBD1. The CDR3 is made up of 15 amino acids. Germline V gives CDR1 KGHSH, CDR2 LQKENI. The V segment lost 3 bases and the J segment 5 bases; nucleotides outside the gene matches: 5. The CDR3 is CASSPATGGDQPQHF. In nucleotides, the CDR3 is TGTGCCAGCTCACCCGCGACAGGGGGTGATCAGCCCCAGCATTTT.

The rearrangement links TRBV2 to TRBJ2-5; 7 positions match TRBD2. The DNA end is more similar to TRBJ2-7, so the J call may be wrong. Germline V CDR1 and CDR2: SNHLY, FYNNEI. The CDR3 totals 14 residues. CDR3 sequence reads: CAILKRGPPYEQYF. The CDR3 DNA reads as TGTGCCATCCTAAAGCGGGGACCCCCCTACGAGCAGTACTTC.

CDR3 in amino acids: CASSVTGSYEQYF. The CDR3 region has the DNA TGCGCCAGCAGTGTTACAGGGTCCTACGAGCAGTACTTC. This chain links TRBV10-1 with TRBJ2-7, with TRBD1 as a possible D gene (6 bases). This CDR3 has 13 amino acids. V was clipped by 4 bases and J by 1 base, with 8 bases between them. The germline V gene encodes CDR1 WNHNN and CDR2 SYGVQD (reference sequence).

This chain connects TRBV28 to TRBJ1-1, with 8 nucleotides matching TRBD1. Germline values: CDR1 MDHEN, CDR2 SYDVKM. The CDR3 sequence is 14 residues long. Unmatched junction bases numbered 9, after V lost 6 bases and J lost 6 bases. CDR3 DNA: TGTGCCAGCAGACGGACAGGGTCTCGCGCTGAAGCTTTCTTT. Protein sequence: CASRRTGSRAEAFF.

This clone was observed a few times. Other nucleotide sequences from this sample produce the same CDR3. The rearrangement links TRBV5-1 to TRBJ1-1; TRBD1 matches at 10 bases. Germline-derived CDR1 and CDR2 are SGHRS and YFSETQ. J gave up 1 base and V 5 bases, and 5 bases lay outside the gene matches. The CDR3 totals 15 residues. CDR3 loop: CASSRDRGGNTEAFF. The CDR3 nucleotides are TGCGCCAGCAGTCGGGACAGGGGAGGGAACACTGAAGCTTTCTTT. The variable domain in full, completed from reference TRBV5-1 and TRBJ1-1, reads KAGVTQTPRYLIKTRGQQVTLSCSPISGHRSVSWYQQTPGQGLQFLFEYFSETQRNKGNFPGRFSGRQFSNSRSEMNVSTLELGDSALYLCASSRDRGGNTEAFFGQGTRLTVV.

The genes are TRBV30 and TRBJ2-4; 7 bases match TRBD1. After removal of 8 bases from V and 8 bases from J, the junction contained 12 bases not matched to a gene. Germline V lookup: CDR1 GTSNPN, CDR2 SVGIG (reference sequence). The CDR3 sequence is 13 residues long. Here the CDR3 DNA reads TGTGCCAAATCAGACAGGGAAGGGGACATTCAGTACTTC. This encodes CAKSDREGDIQYF.

This clone was seen just once. The chain carries TRBV19 and TRBJ2-7; 9 positions agree with TRBD1. Germline V gene sequence: CDR1 LNHDA, CDR2 SQIVND (reference sequence). V gave up 6 bases and J gave up 5 bases; unmatched junction bases: 5. The CDR3 totals 13 residues. The CDR3 here is CASRRTGEHEQYF. The CDR3 region has the DNA TGTGCCAGTAGGCGGACAGGGGAACACGAGCAGTACTTC.

The V call is TRBV2, the J call TRBJ1-3, with 7 bases that match TRBD1. V dropped 7 bases and J dropped 2; count of bases not matched to a gene: 5. Germline CDR1 is SNHLY and CDR2 is FYNNEI. The CDR3 runs 14 residues. CDR3 coding DNA: TGTGCCAGCACCCGAGACAGGGCTGGAAACACCATATATTTT. It translates to CASTRDRAGNTIYF.

The chain uses TRBV7-2 and TRBJ1-1; a weak D match, TRBD1 (6 bases). The germline V gene has CDR1 SGHTA and CDR2 FQGNSA. This CDR3 region has 13 residues. V was shortened by 3 bases and J by 11 bases, with 16 bases between the two germline ends. For the CDR3, the DNA is TGTGCCAGCAGCTTGGGACACTTCTTTGGGGCTTTCTTT. Translation: CASSLGHFFGAFF.

This clone was observed a few times. The rearrangement links TRBV5-1 to TRBJ1-1; a weak D match, TRBD1 (5 bases). Trimming cost V 4 bases and J 0 bases, with 10 bases left between them. Germline-derived CDR1 and CDR2 are SGHRS and YFSETQ. The CDR3 length is 14 residues. Here the CDR3 reads CASSGGTVNTEAFF. Here the CDR3 DNA reads TGCGCCAGCAGCGGGGGGACGGTGAACACTGAAGCTTTCTTT.

This clone was detected a few times. The genes are TRBV14 and TRBJ1-2; 9 bases match TRBD1. Trimming at V came to 4 bases and at J to 7 bases, leaving 7 bases not matched to a gene. This CDR3 region has 14 residues. Per the germline V gene, CDR1 is SGHDN and CDR2 is FVKESK. CDR3 bases: TGTGCCAGCAGCCCCGACAGGGGGAAGGGTGGCTACACCTTC. Protein: CASSPDRGKGGYTF. The entire variable domain, with the rest obtained from reference TRBV14 and TRBJ1-2, is as follows: EAGVTQFPSHSVIEKGQTVTLRCDPISGHDNLYWYRRVMGKEIKFLLHFVKESKQDESGMPNNRFLAERTGGTYSTLKVQPAELEDSGVYFCASSPDRGKGGYTFGSGTRLTVV.

This rearrangement joins TRBV11-2 to TRBJ2-5, with 15 bases fitting TRBD2. The CDR3 loop spans 16 amino acids. With V trimmed by 4 bases and J by 4 bases, 4 bases remained unmatched. Germline lookup yields CDR1 SGHAT and CDR2 FQNNGV. CDR3 loop: CASSSGTSGGRETQYF. CDR3 DNA: TGTGCCAGCAGCTCCGGGACTAGCGGGGGGAGAGAGACCCAGTACTTC.

This chain uses TRBV4-2 with TRBJ2-3; 14 bases are a match to TRBD2. Germline assignment: CDR1 LGHNA and CDR2 YNFKEQ. The CDR3 has 18 residues. Trimming took 0 bases from V and 2 from J; bases not matched to a gene: 4. CDR3 in amino acids: CASSQDRTSGRNTDTQYF. The CDR3 nucleotides read TGTGCCAGCAGCCAAGATAGGACTAGCGGGAGGAACACAGATACGCAGTATTTT.

V and J are TRBV11-2 and TRBJ1-6; no reliable D call. CDR3 length equals 17 residues. The V gene lost 1 base and the J gene lost 0 bases, with 10 bases spanning the gap. Germline V CDR1 and CDR2: SGHAT, FQNNGV. The CDR3 loop reads CASSLVPGSSYNSPLHF. CDR3 sequence (DNA): TGTGCCAGCAGCTTAGTCCCAGGAAGCTCCTATAATTCACCCCTCCACTTT.

The chain combines TRBV27 with TRBJ1-5, with D possibly matching TRBD1 (5 bases). Trimming took off 5 bases at V and 6 bases at J, with 11 bases between the two ends. This CDR3 contains 13 residues. The germline V gene encodes CDR1 MNHEY and CDR2 SMNVEV (reference sequence). In DNA form, the CDR3 reads TGTGCCAGCAGTCCGCCCGGGGGTCAGCCCCAGCATTTT. Translation gives CASSPPGGQPQHF.

The CDR3 reads CSAGQGSNQPQHF. CDR3 DNA: TGCAGCGCCGGACAGGGTAGCAATCAGCCCCAGCATTTT. The chain has TRBV29-1 and TRBJ1-5; TRBD1 matches at 8 bases. The length of the CDR3 is 13 residues. Germline values: CDR1 SQVTM, CDR2 ANQGSEA. J lost 0 bases, V lost 7 bases, and 2 bases had no gene match.

Ten or more counts support this clone. The V call is TRBV7-9, the J call TRBJ2-5; TRBD2 agrees at 7 bases. CDR3 length: 15 amino acids. In germline, CDR1 is SEHNR, CDR2 FQNEAQ (reference sequence). With 0 bases clipped from V and 4 bases from J, the junction kept 5 bases outside the gene matches. The CDR3 region has the DNA TGTGCCAGCAGCTTAGCGAGGGGAGGGACAGAGACCCAGTACTTC. Translating gives CASSLARGGTETQYF.

This CDR3 reads CASSLAGGTSGTQYF. CDR3 coding DNA: TGTGCCAGCAGTCTAGCGGGGGGAACTTCCGGGACCCAGTACTTC. The V call is TRBV7-9, the J call TRBJ2-5; TRBD2 aligns across 11 bases. Germline V lookup: CDR1 SEHNR, CDR2 FQNEAQ (reference sequence). This CDR3 is built from 15 residues. V shed 6 bases, J shed 7 bases, and the junction held 10 bases outside the gene matches. The full variable domain, with the rest looked up from reference TRBV7-9 and TRBJ2-5, is DTGVSQNPRHKITKRGQNVTFRCDPISEHNRLYWYRQTLGQGPEFLTYFQNEAQLEKSRLLSDRFSAERPKGSFSTLEIQRTEQGDSAMYLCASSLAGGTSGTQYFGPGTRLLVL.

CDR3 in amino acids: CASSIRGGNTEAFF. The CDR3, as DNA: TGTGCCAGTAGTATAAGAGGAGGGAACACTGAAGCTTTCTTT. The chain uses TRBV19 and TRBJ1-1; D is unresolved. V lost 2 bases and J 1 base, leaving 8 bases between the germline ends. CDR3 length: 14 amino acids. Germline V gene data show CDR1 as LNHDA and CDR2 as SQIVND (reference sequence).

This clone has more than one count but fewer than ten. This chain connects TRBV10-3 to TRBJ1-2; the match to TRBD1 covers 9 bases. The trim removed 7 bases at V and 5 bases at J, leaving 5 bases unmatched. Germline V CDR1 and CDR2: ENHRY, SYGVKD. The CDR3 has 13 amino acids. CDR3 in amino acids: CAITETGGYGYTF. The DNA for the CDR3 is TGTGCCATCACCGAGACAGGGGGTTATGGCTACACCTTC.

V usage is TRBV15 and J usage is TRBJ2-1; perhaps TRBD1 as D (6 bases). This CDR3 comprises 17 residues. The ends were cut back, 3 bases at V and 2 bases at J, with 17 bases in the middle. Germline loops: CDR1 LNHNV, CDR2 YYDKDF (reference sequence). The CDR3 is CATSRNAGTNTYNEQFF. As DNA, the CDR3 is TGTGCCACCAGCAGGAACGCCGGGACAAACACCTACAATGAGCAGTTCTTC.

This sequence joins TRBV11-3 and TRBJ2-3, with a weak D call TRBD1 (6 bases). The germline V gene has CDR1 SGHNT and CDR2 YENEEA. V was pared by 4 bases and J by 2 bases, with 10 bases between. The CDR3 extends over 14 amino acids. CDR3 sequence reads: CASSSGQSTDTQYF. The CDR3 DNA is TGTGCCAGCAGCTCCGGACAGTCCACAGATACGCAGTATTTT.